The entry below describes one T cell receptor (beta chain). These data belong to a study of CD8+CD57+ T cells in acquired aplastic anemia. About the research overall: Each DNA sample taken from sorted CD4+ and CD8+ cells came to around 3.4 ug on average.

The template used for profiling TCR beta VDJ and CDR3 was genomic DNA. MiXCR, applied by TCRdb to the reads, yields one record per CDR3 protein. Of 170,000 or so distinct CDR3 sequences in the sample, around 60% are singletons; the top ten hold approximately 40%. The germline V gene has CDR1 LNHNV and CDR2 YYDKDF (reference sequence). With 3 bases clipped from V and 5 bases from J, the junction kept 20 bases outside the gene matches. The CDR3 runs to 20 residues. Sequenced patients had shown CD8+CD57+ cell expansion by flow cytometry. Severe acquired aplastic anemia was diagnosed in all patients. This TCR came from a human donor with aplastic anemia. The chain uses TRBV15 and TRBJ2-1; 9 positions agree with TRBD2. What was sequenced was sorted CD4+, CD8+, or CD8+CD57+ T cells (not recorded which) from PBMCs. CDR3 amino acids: CATSSVQGGGRADFHNEQFF. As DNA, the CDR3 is TGTGCCACCAGCAGTGTTCAAGGTGGCGGGAGGGCGGACTTCCACAATGAGCAGTTCTTC.